This record looks at one T cell receptor beta chain sequence and its context. Its target is not known. The germline gene is not matched at one end of the junction; a read error may be the cause. The record originates from a study of blood T cells in healthy people across ages. Overall study findings and caveats: Since the PBMCs were unsorted, naive and antigen-experienced cells could not be conclusively compared.

The CDR3 contains 14 residues. Germline lookup yields CDR1 SQVTM and CDR2 ANQGSEA. The authors isolated at least 6.5 million PBMCs per sample. For the second PCR, which ran for about 7 to 11 cycles, a sample-barcoded 5' primer and a J-beta primer mix were used. TCRdb analysed the 5' RACE reads with MiXCR anew, one entry per CDR3 protein. This table has about 1.5 million distinct CDR3 sequences, about 42% appearing once. The chain recombines TRBV29-1 with TRBJ2-3; 8 nucleotides line up with TRBD2. Sample: blood. The receptor comes from a woman in her late teens or twenties in good health. CDR3 sequence reads: CSIESSGTTDTQYF. The CDR3 bases are TGCAGCATTGAAAGTAGCGGGACCACAGATACGCAGTATTTT.